This entry features one TCR beta chain sequence. The antigen remains unidentified. This specimen comes from a study of blood T cells in healthy people across ages. Broader study findings: Both naive CD4+ cell counts and diversity were greater in long-lived donors than in aged donors.

For the second PCR, which ran for roughly 6 to 12 cycles, a sample-barcoded 5' primer and a J-beta primer mix were used. A single record per CDR3 protein comes from TCRdb applying MiXCR to the 5' RACE reads. The sample contains 600,000 to 1,000,000 distinct CDR3 sequences, more than 20% of which appear only once. The CDR3 is 16 residues long. J lost 4 bases, V lost 3 bases, and 5 bases had no gene match. Per germline, CDR1 KGHDR and CDR2 SFDVKD. The data also belong to a second study, concerning T cells of mothers and their children. That report adds: In each mother, TCR beta CDR3 reads exceeded 10 million; in each child, they numbered a few million.

The clonotype originates from a boy between 10 and 17 years old in good health. The sample taken for sequencing was blood. The chain recombines TRBV24-1 with TRBJ2-5, with TRBD1 identical over 12 bases. CDR3 sequence: CATSDPGDRGLETQYF. Here the CDR3 DNA reads TGTGCCACCAGTGATCCTGGGGACAGGGGGCTAGAGACCCAGTACTTC.